Below are 32 T cell receptor beta chains sequenced from a single sample in a study of blood T cell repertoires in COVID-19. Data came from immunoSEQ multiplex PCR; TCRdb stores just in-frame clones and leaves some out. The table lists about 230,000 clones, 86% of them singletons. Sequencing used PBMCs or T cells enriched from blood (not recorded which). The source is a woman aged 45-60 years in a cohort exposed to, infected with or recovered from COVID-19 (not recorded which).

V is TRBV7-2 and J is TRBJ2-5, with D perhaps matching TRBD1 (6 bases). The CDR3 is made up of 13 amino acids. The germline CDR1 and CDR2 sequences are SGHTA and FQGNSA. Trimming removed 5 bases at V and 5 bases at J, with 12 bases between. CDR3 sequence (DNA): TGTGCCAGCAGCCCCACAGGGACGGAGACCCAGTACTTC. Protein product: CASSPTGTETQYF.

The chain has TRBV18 and TRBJ2-7; 9 bases line up with TRBD2. The CDR3 has 15 amino acids. With 6 bases clipped from V and 1 base from J, the junction kept 7 bases outside the gene matches. Germline-derived CDR1 and CDR2 are KGHSH and LQKENI. Here the CDR3 DNA reads TGTGCCAGCTCTCTAAGCGGGGGGCCTTCCTACGAGCAGTACTTC. The encoded protein is CASSLSGGPSYEQYF.

The chain has TRBV9 and TRBJ2-1, with D possibly TRBD1 on 6 matching bases. V was shortened by 3 bases and J by 0 bases, with 13 bases between the two germline ends. The CDR3 has 16 residues. Germline CDR1 reads SGDLS; CDR2 reads YYNGEE. The CDR3 DNA sequence: TGTGCCAGCAGCGCCAGAAGGGGGAACTCCTACAATGAGCAGTTCTTC. Its protein is CASSARRGNSYNEQFF.

The V gene is TRBV10-1, the J gene TRBJ2-7, with D perhaps TRBD1 (6 bases). The germline V gene encodes CDR1 WNHNN and CDR2 SYGVQD (reference sequence). V was trimmed by 6 bases and J by 0 bases, leaving 9 bases between them. The CDR3 runs to 13 residues. The CDR3 reads CASSPDSSYEQYF. As DNA, the CDR3 is TGCGCCAGCAGCCCGGACAGCTCCTACGAGCAGTACTTC.

The CDR3 here is CASSLVSQERETQYF. DNA for the CDR3: TGTGCCAGCAGCTTGGTCTCACAGGAAAGGGAGACCCAGTACTTC. This rearrangement joins TRBV5-6 to TRBJ2-5; D possibly corresponds to TRBD1 (5 bases). Germline-derived CDR1 and CDR2 are SGHDT and YYEEEE. Trimming stripped 0 bases from V and 5 bases from J, with 14 bases between. CDR3 size: 15 residues.

The sample holds one count of this clone. The chain joins TRBV6-5 to TRBJ1-4; TRBD1 matches 8 bases. V dropped 5 bases and J dropped 3; count of bases not matched to a gene: 5. Germline values: CDR1 MNHEY, CDR2 SVGAGI. CDR3 length equals 15 residues. The chain's CDR3 is CASSLRTGSNEKLFF. The CDR3 nucleotides read TGTGCCAGCAGTCTCCGGACAGGGTCTAATGAAAAACTGTTTTTT.

This chain's CDR3 is CASSYTGGQNEKLFF. CDR3 sequence (DNA): TGCGCCAGCAGCTATACAGGGGGCCAGAATGAAAAACTGTTTTTT. The chain joins TRBV5-1 to TRBJ1-4; 9 positions match TRBD1. Germline-derived CDR1 and CDR2 are SGHRS and YFSETQ. The junction had 5 bases not matched to a gene; V was cut back by 3 bases and J by 5 bases. The CDR3 covers 15 residues. Filled out from reference TRBV5-1 and TRBJ1-4, the complete variable domain reads KAGVTQTPRYLIKTRGQQVTLSCSPISGHRSVSWYQQTPGQGLQFLFEYFSETQRNKGNFPGRFSGRQFSNSRSEMNVSTLELGDSALYLCASSYTGGQNEKLFFGSGTQLSVL.

This sequence joins TRBV18 and TRBJ1-1; 9 positions match TRBD1. The germline CDR1 and CDR2 sequences are KGHSH and LQKENI. V trimming: 3 bases; J trimming: 4 bases; junction bases outside the gene matches: 6. The CDR3 is 15 residues long. The CDR3 is CASSPGGQGGTEAFF. CDR3 DNA sequence: TGTGCCAGCTCACCGGGGGGACAGGGAGGCACTGAAGCTTTCTTT. The entire variable domain, with the rest obtained from reference TRBV18 and TRBJ1-1, is as follows: NAGVMQNPRHLVRRRGQEARLRCSPMKGHSHVYWYRQLPEEGLKFMVYLQKENIIDESGMPKERFSAEFPKEGPSILRIQQVVRGDSAAYFCASSPGGQGGTEAFFGQGTRLTVV.

The chain uses TRBV11-1 and TRBJ1-1, with D perhaps matching TRBD1 (5 bases). V shed 7 bases and J shed 2 bases, with 17 bases lying between them. This CDR3 comprises 15 residues. Germline assignment: CDR1 SGHAT and CDR2 FQDESV (reference sequence). The CDR3 DNA reads as TGTGCCAGCATTCCGTACGACAGACCAAACACTGAAGCTTTCTTT. Amino acid sequence: CASIPYDRPNTEAFF.

The rearrangement links TRBV7-2 to TRBJ2-3; tentatively, D is TRBD2 (6 bases). Germline V gene data show CDR1 as SGHTA and CDR2 as FQGNSA. The length of the CDR3 is 16 residues. The germline V and J ends were trimmed by 1 base and 6 bases, with 17 bases remaining between them. The CDR3 sequence: CASSLEPTSRVDTQYF. CDR3 DNA sequence: TGTGCCAGCAGCTTAGAGCCGACTAGTCGGGTGGATACGCAGTATTTT.

CDR3 nucleotide sequence: TGTGCCAGTAGTATTATCTGGGACAGGGGAGGGGGCGGCTACACCTTC. Translated, it gives CASSIIWDRGGGGYTF. The rearrangement joins TRBV19 to TRBJ1-2, with 10 bases that match TRBD1. The CDR3 consists of 16 residues. CDR1 and CDR2 (germline): LNHDA, SQIVND (reference sequence). The ends lost 3 bases at V and 8 bases at J; junction bases unmatched: 12.

This chain links TRBV9 with TRBJ2-7; 9 bases map to TRBD1. The CDR3 sequence is 14 residues long. The J segment lost 5 bases and the V segment lost 3 bases, leaving 6 bases of the junction unmatched. The germline CDR1 and CDR2 sequences are SGDLS and YYNGEE. Here the CDR3 reads CASSGGQGRNEQYF. DNA for the CDR3: TGTGCCAGCAGCGGGGGACAGGGTCGAAACGAGCAGTACTTC.

Only one count was recorded for this clone. This rearrangement joins TRBV28 to TRBJ1-3; D is undetermined. The CDR3 contains 14 residues. V shed 5 bases and J shed 1 base, with 9 bases lying between them. From germline, CDR1 is MDHEN and CDR2 SYDVKM. Here the CDR3 reads CASSPPGSGNTIYF. CDR3 DNA sequence: TGTGCCAGCAGTCCCCCCGGGTCTGGAAACACCATATATTTT.

The V call is TRBV5-4, the J call TRBJ1-1; tentative D call: TRBD1 (5 bases). V lost 4 bases, J lost 1 base, and 8 bases lay in between. Germline V gene sequence: CDR1 SGHNT, CDR2 YYREEE (reference sequence). The length of the CDR3 is 13 residues. Written as DNA, the CDR3 is TGTGCCAGCAGCGGGGACTGGAACACTGAAGCTTTCTTT. Its translation is CASSGDWNTEAFF. The entire variable domain, with the rest obtained from reference TRBV5-4 and TRBJ1-1, is as follows: ETGVTQSPTHLIKTRGQQVTLRCSSQSGHNTVSWYQQALGQGPQFIFQYYREEENGRGNFPPRFSGLQFPNYSSELNVNALELDDSALYLCASSGDWNTEAFFGQGTRLTVV.

This rearrangement joins TRBV4-1 to TRBJ2-1, with 9 bases fitting TRBD2. CDR3 length: 15 amino acids. Per germline, CDR1 MGHRA and CDR2 YSYEKL. V gave up 4 bases and J gave up 6 bases; unmatched junction bases: 7. The CDR3 spells CASSLRGGGGNEQFF. For the CDR3, the DNA is TGCGCCAGCAGCCTTAGGGGCGGGGGGGGCAATGAGCAGTTCTTC.

The table lists this clone with a few counts. The chain joins TRBV2 to TRBJ1-2; TRBD1 is a possible D gene (5 bases). This CDR3 spans 15 amino acids. CDR1 is SNHLY, CDR2 FYNNEI, per germline. The germline V and J ends were trimmed by 2 bases and 3 bases, with 13 bases remaining between them. The CDR3 sequence is CASSEMRDADYGYTF. The CDR3 DNA reads TGTGCCAGCAGTGAAATGCGGGACGCTGACTATGGCTACACCTTC.

The sample holds one count of this clone. The chain carries TRBV4-2 and TRBJ1-1; the D gene is possibly TRBD1 (5 bases). Deletions cut 4 bases from V and 3 bases from J, with 15 bases between. CDR3 size: 15 residues. In germline, CDR1 is LGHNA, CDR2 YNFKEQ. This chain's CDR3 is CASSRFLQGDTEAFF. The CDR3 bases are TGTGCCAGCAGCCGATTTTTGCAGGGCGACACTGAAGCTTTCTTT.

J is TRBJ1-5 and V is TRBV2; perhaps TRBD1 as D (6 bases). Looked up from germline, CDR1 is SNHLY and CDR2 is FYNNEI. The CDR3 runs to 13 residues. V was clipped by 4 bases and J by 6 bases, with 10 bases between them. The CDR3 nucleotides read TGTGCCAGCAGTGGGACAGAAGGTCAGCCCCAGCATTTT. Its protein is CASSGTEGQPQHF.

In this sample, this clone turned up a few times. The CDR3 loop is CASTQGDRGLETQYF. CDR3 coding DNA: TGTGCCAGCACTCAGGGGGACAGGGGGCTGGAGACCCAGTACTTC. V usage is TRBV2 and J usage is TRBJ2-5; the match to TRBD1 covers 12 bases. Germline V gene sequence: CDR1 SNHLY, CDR2 FYNNEI. This CDR3 has 15 amino acids. Trimming cost V 7 bases and J 5 bases; bases outside gene matches: 8.

This sequence joins TRBV15 and TRBJ1-2; 7 positions agree with TRBD1. Germline V lookup: CDR1 LNHNV, CDR2 YYDKDF (reference sequence). With V trimmed by 8 bases and J by 2 bases, 8 bases remained unmatched. This CDR3 region has 14 residues. The CDR3 bases are TGTGCCACCTTTAACAGGGGAGCGAACTATGGCTACACCTTC. Protein product: CATFNRGANYGYTF.

The chain carries TRBV21-1 and TRBJ1-1; TRBD1 is the table's D call and was not checked against the DNA. TRBV21-1 is a known pseudogene. This CDR3 region has 13 residues. CDR3 loop: CASRDRGHTEAFF. The CDR3 DNA reads TGTGCCAGCAGGGACAGGGGACACACTGAAGCTTTCTTT.

The chain links TRBV5-8 to TRBJ1-2; TRBD1 matches 8 bases. Germline V gene sequence: CDR1 SGHTS, CDR2 YDEGEE. The CDR3 sequence is 13 residues long. J gave up 8 bases and V 4 bases, and 7 bases lay outside the gene matches. CDR3: CASSASGGGGYTF. CDR3 coding DNA: TGTGCCAGCAGCGCTTCAGGGGGCGGCGGCTACACCTTC.

The V gene is TRBV4-1, the J gene TRBJ2-3; 7 bases agree with TRBD2. Germline V gene sequence: CDR1 MGHRA, CDR2 YSYEKL. This CDR3 is 18 amino acids long. Trimming took 1 base from V and 3 from J; bases not matched to a gene: 13. CDR3 residues: CASSQVMIRASGTDTQYF. The CDR3 DNA follows: TGCGCCAGCAGCCAAGTCATGATCCGAGCTAGCGGTACAGATACGCAGTATTTT.

The rearrangement uses TRBV3-1 (or the pseudogene TRBV3-2) and TRBJ1-5; D gene uncertain. This CDR3 comprises 13 residues. Germline V CDR1 and CDR2: LGHDT, YNNKEL (reference sequence). V lost 3 bases and J lost 5, with 8 bases in between. CDR3 region: CASSHQADQPQHF. CDR3 nucleotides: TGTGCCAGCAGCCACCAGGCAGATCAGCCCCAGCATTTT.

As DNA, the CDR3 is TGTGCCAGCAGCTTGGATTCCGGGGATACGCAGTATTTT. It codes for CASSLDSGDTQYF. This rearrangement joins TRBV5-4 to TRBJ2-3, with D uncertain. Deletions cut 0 bases from V and 6 bases from J, with 8 bases between. The CDR3 is made up of 13 amino acids. From germline, CDR1 is SGHNT and CDR2 YYREEE (reference sequence).

V gene TRBV4-2 combines with J gene TRBJ2-3, with 8 bases matching TRBD2. Germline V gene sequence: CDR1 LGHNA, CDR2 YNFKEQ. This CDR3 has 15 residues. The J segment lost 2 bases and the V segment lost 8 bases, leaving 9 bases of the junction unmatched. CDR3 region: CASGPGGGNTDTQYF. The DNA of the CDR3 is TGTGCCAGCGGACCAGGCGGGGGGAACACAGATACGCAGTATTTT.

This clone turned up a few times. The chain is built from TRBV10-2 and TRBJ2-3; 9 nucleotides line up with TRBD2. Trimming at V came to 2 bases and at J to 5 bases, leaving 23 bases not matched to a gene. Germline CDR1 and CDR2: WSHSY and SAAADI. CDR3 length equals 21 residues. The chain's CDR3 is CASSEPLNGVFAGLARDTQYF. The CDR3 DNA reads TGCGCCAGCAGTGAGCCCCTCAACGGCGTCTTTGCGGGACTAGCAAGAGATACGCAGTATTTT.

The V gene is TRBV3-1 (or the pseudogene TRBV3-2), the J gene TRBJ2-7; TRBD1 might be the D (6 bases). This CDR3 has 16 residues. Between the trimmed V and J ends, which lost 2 bases and 2 bases, there was a span of 16 bases. Per the germline V gene, CDR1 is LGHDT and CDR2 is YNNKEL (reference sequence). The CDR3 DNA reads TGTGCCAGCAGCCAAACGCCGGGACATACCGCCTACGAGCAGTACTTC. It is translated as CASSQTPGHTAYEQYF.

The chain combines TRBV28 with TRBJ2-5; the match to TRBD2 covers 10 bases. Germline-derived CDR1 and CDR2 are MDHEN and SYDVKM. The length of the CDR3 is 14 residues. The trim removed 3 bases at V and 3 bases at J, leaving 1 base unmatched. CDR3: CASSFTSGEETQYF. DNA of the CDR3: TGTGCCAGCAGTTTCACTAGCGGGGAAGAGACCCAGTACTTC.

The V and J genes are TRBV5-1 and TRBJ2-5, with unresolved D. Germline CDR1 reads SGHRS; CDR2 reads YFSETQ. With 0 bases removed from V and 5 bases from J, the gap between germline ends came to 5 bases. The CDR3 consists of 12 residues. The CDR3 DNA reads as TGCGCCAGCAGCTTGGACCGGGAGACCCAGTACTTC. Translating it yields CASSLDRETQYF.

This rearrangement joins TRBV6-1 to TRBJ1-6; 9 nucleotides match TRBD1. The CDR3 has 19 amino acids. Germline CDR1 and CDR2: MNHNS and SASEGT. V was clipped by 0 bases and J by 6 bases; unmatched bases: 12. The CDR3 is CASSEARRQGVGSNSPLHF. The DNA for the CDR3 is TGTGCCAGCAGTGAAGCTAGGCGACAGGGGGTCGGAAGTAATTCACCCCTCCACTTT.

The rearrangement joins TRBV5-5 to TRBJ1-2, with D perhaps TRBD1 (5 bases). The CDR3 runs to 14 residues. CDR1 and CDR2 from the germline V gene are SGHKS and YYEKEE (reference sequence). Trimming shortened V by 4 bases and J by 0 bases, and 10 bases separated the two germline ends. The CDR3 loop reads CASSATTANYGYTF. CDR3 nucleotides: TGTGCCAGCAGCGCGACGACAGCTAACTATGGCTACACCTTC.